This TCR beta chain was recorded in a study of blood T cell repertoires in COVID-19. Study-level information: The United States, Italy and Spain supplied acute and convalescent COVID-19 samples. PBMCs, B-cell-depleted T cells, or T cells were the source of the cDNA or gDNA that made up the material.

Original methodology: Scientists estimated how many nucleated cells there were by amplifying reference gene primers. TCRdb's copy holds only in-frame clones and misses some; the assay was immunoSEQ multiplex PCR. That table supplies the V and J calls and clone size; D and trimming were determined from the DNA. The table lists about 110,000 clones, around 90% of them singletons. V lost 4 bases and J lost 5; bases outside the gene matches: 9. CDR1 is MNHNS, CDR2 SASEGT, per germline. This CDR3 has 16 amino acids. The TCR comes from a human donor in a cohort sampled during active COVID-19. The sample taken for sequencing was peripheral blood. The chain couples TRBV6-1 to TRBJ1-2, with TRBD1 identical over 11 bases. The CDR3 DNA sequence: TGTGCCAGCAGTGTAGGAATCGGGACAGGGGGGTATGGCTACACCTTC. It codes for CASSVGIGTGGYGYTF.